A selection of T cell receptor beta chains follows, all from one sample in a study of blood T cell repertoires in COVID-19. The method was immunoSEQ multiplex PCR; TCRdb's version includes in-frame clones alone and lacks a portion of them. Of roughly 250,000 clones listed, 84% are singletons. Sequenced input: peripheral blood. These receptors originate from a person aged 65 to 85 with COVID-19, enrolled during active disease. CDR3s include the opening cysteine and the closing phenylalanine or tryptophan. A D gene is named only where the DNA matches it firmly. Only part of the rows carry a size: once, few, many, or a class if the clone is expanded.

J gene: TRBJ2-7; V gene: TRBV6-5; D gene: TRBD1; clone size: .; CDR3 DNA: TGTGCCAGCACCTACTGGACAGGGGATTACGAGCAGTACTTC; CDR3 protein: CASTYWTGDYEQYF
J gene: TRBJ1-5; V gene: TRBV5-1; D gene: TRBD1; clone size: .; CDR3 DNA: TGCGCCAGCAGCTCGACAGGGGATAGCAATCAGCCCCAGCATTTT; CDR3 protein: CASSSTGDSNQPQHF
J gene: TRBJ2-5; V gene: TRBV5-3; D gene: .; clone size: .; CDR3 DNA: TGTGCCAGAAGCTTGGCAGTCTGGCGGGGGCGGCCTGAGACCCAGTACTTC; CDR3 protein: CARSLAVWRGRPETQYF
J gene: TRBJ1-5; V gene: TRBV27; D gene: TRBD1; clone size: .; CDR3 DNA: TGTGCCAGCAGTTTAGGGGTTGTCGGGGCAGGGGGTCAGCCCCAGCATTTT; CDR3 protein: CASSLGVVGAGGQPQHF
J gene: TRBJ1-6; V gene: TRBV7-3; D gene: .; clone size: .; CDR3 DNA: TGTGCCAGCAGCTTCCTATATGATTCACCCCTCCACTTT; CDR3 protein: CASSFLYDSPLHF
J gene: TRBJ1-6; V gene: TRBV4-3; D gene: .; clone size: once; CDR3 DNA: TGCGCCAGCAGCCATTCCCCAGGAGCAAGGGGTTCACCCCTCCACTTT; CDR3 protein: CASSHSPGARGSPLHF
J gene: TRBJ1-6; V gene: TRBV19; D gene: TRBD1; clone size: .; CDR3 DNA: TGTGCCAGTAGACAGGGGGAAGGTTCACCCCTCCACTTT; CDR3 protein: CASRQGEGSPLHF
J gene: TRBJ1-1; V gene: TRBV27; D gene: .; clone size: few; CDR3 DNA: TGTGCCAGCAGTCCCTCGGGGCGGGGGATGAACACTGAAGCTTTCTTT; CDR3 protein: CASSPSGRGMNTEAFF
J gene: TRBJ2-7; V gene: TRBV30; D gene: .; clone size: .; CDR3 DNA: TGTGCCTGGATCCAGCCAGGGATCTCCTACGAGCAGTACTTC; CDR3 protein: CAWIQPGISYEQYF
J gene: TRBJ1-3; V gene: TRBV14; D gene: .; clone size: .; CDR3 DNA: TGTGCCAGCAGCCAAGATATCCGGAGCTCTGGAAACACCATATATTTT; CDR3 protein: CASSQDIRSSGNTIYF
J gene: TRBJ2-7; V gene: TRBV5-1; D gene: .; clone size: .; CDR3 DNA: TGCGCCAGCAGCCCAGGGGCGCACGAGCAGTACTTC; CDR3 protein: CASSPGAHEQYF
J gene: TRBJ2-1; V gene: TRBV29-1; D gene: TRBD2; clone size: few; CDR3 DNA: TGCAGCGTTGAAGGTTTGGCAGCGGGAGGCGAATACAATGAGCAGTTCTTC; CDR3 protein: CSVEGLAAGGEYNEQFF
J gene: TRBJ1-6; V gene: TRBV7-3; D gene: TRBD1; clone size: .; CDR3 DNA: TGTGCCAGCAGCTCGCATGGACAGGGTAATTCACCCCTCCACTTT; CDR3 protein: CASSSHGQGNSPLHF
J gene: TRBJ1-5; V gene: TRBV6-5; D gene: .; clone size: few; CDR3 DNA: TGTGCCAGCAGGGACACCAACAATCAGCCCCAGCATTTT; CDR3 protein: CASRDTNNQPQHF
J gene: TRBJ1-5; V gene: TRBV6-5; D gene: .; clone size: .; CDR3 DNA: TGTGCCAGCAGTCGACAGGCGGCCCCTCAGCCCCAGCATTTT; CDR3 protein: CASSRQAAPQPQHF
J gene: TRBJ2-1; V gene: TRBV18; D gene: .; clone size: .; CDR3 DNA: TGTGCCAGCTCGCTTCTTCGGGATGAGCAGTTCTTC; CDR3 protein: CASSLLRDEQFF
J gene: TRBJ2-1; V gene: TRBV6-5; D gene: TRBD2; clone size: once; CDR3 DNA: TGTGCCAGCAGTTACTCGACTAGCGGGGGGGCGTTTGAGCAGTTCTTC; CDR3 protein: CASSYSTSGGAFEQFF
J gene: TRBJ1-5; V gene: TRBV6-5; D gene: .; clone size: .; CDR3 DNA: TGTGCCAGCGCAAGGGAGGGATTTGGGCCCCAGCATTTT; CDR3 protein: CASAREGFGPQHF
J gene: TRBJ1-2; V gene: TRBV21-1; D gene: .; clone size: .; CDR3 DNA: TGTGCCAGCAGCACCTACCGGGACAGGGAACCTAACTATGGCTACACCTTC; CDR3 protein: CASSTYRDREPNYGYTF
J gene: TRBJ2-7; V gene: TRBV15; D gene: TRBD2; clone size: .; CDR3 DNA: TGTGCCACCAGCCTCCCGGGGGGAAGAGTGGAGCAGTACTTC; CDR3 protein: CATSLPGGRVEQYF